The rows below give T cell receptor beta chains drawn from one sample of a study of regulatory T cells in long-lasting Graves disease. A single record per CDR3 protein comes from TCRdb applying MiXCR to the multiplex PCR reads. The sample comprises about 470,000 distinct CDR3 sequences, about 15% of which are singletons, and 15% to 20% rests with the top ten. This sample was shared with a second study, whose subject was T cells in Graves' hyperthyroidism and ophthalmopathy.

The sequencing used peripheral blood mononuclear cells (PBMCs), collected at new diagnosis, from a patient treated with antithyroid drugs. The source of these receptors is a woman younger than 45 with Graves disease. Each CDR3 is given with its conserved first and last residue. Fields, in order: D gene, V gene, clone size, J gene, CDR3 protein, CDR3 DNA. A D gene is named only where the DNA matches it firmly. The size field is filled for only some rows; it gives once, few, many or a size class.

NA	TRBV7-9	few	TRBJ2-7	CASSLYVAPGRHEQYF	TGTGCCAGCAGCTTATATGTGGCCCCAGGGCGCCACGAGCAGTACTTC
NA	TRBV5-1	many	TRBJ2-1	CASSLAAGSGSYNEQFF	TGCGCCAGCAGCTTGGCCGCGGGGTCGGGCTCCTACAATGAGCAGTTCTTC
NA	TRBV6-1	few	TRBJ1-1	CATHSTNTEAFF	TGTGCCACCCACAGTACGAACACTGAAGCTTTCTTT
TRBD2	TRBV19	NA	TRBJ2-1	CASSIEGGDHEQFF	TGTGCCAGTAGTATAGAGGGAGGGGACCATGAGCAGTTCTTC
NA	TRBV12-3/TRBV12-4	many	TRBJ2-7	CASSKAISYEQYF	TGTGCCAGCAGCAAAGCCATATCCTACGAGCAGTACTTC
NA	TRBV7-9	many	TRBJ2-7	CASSLDVRSYEQYF	TGTGCCAGCAGCTTAGATGTGCGCTCCTACGAGCAGTACTTC
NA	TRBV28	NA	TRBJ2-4	CASSFGGQGNIQYF	TGTGCCAGCAGTTTCGGGGGGCAGGGAAACATTCAGTACTTC
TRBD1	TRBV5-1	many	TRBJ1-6	CASSLAGTAPGLPLHF	TGCGCCAGCAGCTTGGCCGGGACAGCCCCAGGATTACCCCTCCACTTT
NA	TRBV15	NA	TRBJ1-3	CATSRGTATSGNTIYF	TGTGCCACCAGCAGAGGCACTGCCACCTCTGGAAACACCATATATTTT
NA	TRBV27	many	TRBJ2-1	CASRNWGLTSSYNEQFF	TGTGCCAGCAGAAACTGGGGACTTACTAGCTCCTACAATGAGCAGTTCTTC